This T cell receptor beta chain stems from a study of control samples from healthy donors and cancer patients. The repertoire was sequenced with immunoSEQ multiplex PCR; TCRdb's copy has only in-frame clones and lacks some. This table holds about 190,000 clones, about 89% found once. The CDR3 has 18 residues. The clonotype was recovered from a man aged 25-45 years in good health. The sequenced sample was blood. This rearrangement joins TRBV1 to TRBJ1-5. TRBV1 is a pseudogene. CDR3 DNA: TGCACCAGCAGCCAAGATAGCGAGCCCGACGGAAGCAATCAGCCCCAGCATTTT. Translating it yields CTSSQDSEPDGSNQPQHF.